The sequence of this T cell receptor (beta chain) was determined in a study of blood T cell repertoires in COVID-19 (dated by TCRdb to about 2020). With regard to the full study: Samples covering the acute and convalescent phases of COVID-19 were provided by collaborators in the United States, Italy and Spain. The material from the prospective study consisted of cDNA or gDNA derived from T cells, B-cell-depleted T cells, or PBMCs. The dataset comprised deeply sampled blood TCRbeta repertoires from subjects exposed to, actively infected with, or recovered from COVID-19. The repertoires were made available in a free public database intended to serve as a resource for research on the immune response to SARS-CoV-2. The samples were drawn from the first 160 participants of the ongoing ImmuneRACE study and from some 1,300 subjects provided by 6 global collaborators. Sample metadata almost always included a de-identified subject ID, COVID-19 status, age in years and sex. Where available, HLA class I and class II types were taken from metadata supplied by the sample provider and were not determined by assay-based typing.

Sequences SGHVS (CDR1) and FQNEAQ (CDR2) are obtained from the germline V gene. Inclusive of the bounding cysteine and phenylalanine, the CDR3 is 15 residues long. Only the CDR3 part of the read is kept: 45 bases, read in frame from the first base. Clipping removes 4 bases from V and 4 bases from J, with 6 as the unmatched junction base count. Concerning this clone itself: Its antigen is currently not known. No per-base quality is available; no much larger clone lies one base away.

TCRbeta CDR3 regions were amplified from genomic DNA by means of the immunoSEQ Assay, a bias-controlled multiplex PCR. On the study's bioinformatics: The number of nucleated cells in each sample was estimated from the amplification of reference gene primers within the assay. To quantify the absolute abundance of each unique TCRbeta CDR3 rearrangement, sequence reads were collapsed and filtered. For each sample, productive Simpson clonality was calculated as the square root of Simpson's diversity index over productive rearrangements. In TCRdb, the immuneACCESS table is reduced to in-frame sequences with V and J assigned. These tables do not hold every clone; where another copy was compared, an unresolved V gene accounts for under half, and the others remain unexplained. Clonal size and the V and J genes are those of that table, whereas D and trimming came from the DNA. The sample records 200,000 to 250,000 clones, roughly nine tenths of which are singletons. Jointly, the top ten make up under 14% of the sample.

What the research found in general, with its limitations: How much clinical and demographic metadata was included differed by source and by participant, and the metadata was provided uncurated.

Enrolling through a virtual design, the prospective study's participants ranged in age from roughly 18 to 95 years and lived across roughly 24 United States geographic areas. To assign participants to cohorts, the prospective study relied on clinical history that participants themselves reported in a screening survey and a study questionnaire. ImmuneRACE Cohort 3 recovered participants were defined by two consecutive negative NP/OP PCR tests, healthcare professional clearance, or symptom resolution. In the prospective study, mobile phlebotomists collected whole blood, serum and a nasopharyngeal or oropharyngeal swab from each participant. Additional blood draws and questionnaires over an approximately two-month period could optionally be provided by prospective study participants. Before DNA extraction, prospective study blood samples were shipped either frozen or at room temperature.

The chain links TRBV7-8 with TRBJ2-1; 8 of the junction bases match TRBD2. Sequenced input: PBMCs or T cells enriched from blood (not recorded which). This TCR came from a man aged 25 to 40 who had recovered from COVID-19. The DNA is as follows: TGTGCCAGCAGCTATACTAGCGGCATTTACAATGAGCAGTTCTTC. Its protein reads: CASSYTSGIYNEQFF.